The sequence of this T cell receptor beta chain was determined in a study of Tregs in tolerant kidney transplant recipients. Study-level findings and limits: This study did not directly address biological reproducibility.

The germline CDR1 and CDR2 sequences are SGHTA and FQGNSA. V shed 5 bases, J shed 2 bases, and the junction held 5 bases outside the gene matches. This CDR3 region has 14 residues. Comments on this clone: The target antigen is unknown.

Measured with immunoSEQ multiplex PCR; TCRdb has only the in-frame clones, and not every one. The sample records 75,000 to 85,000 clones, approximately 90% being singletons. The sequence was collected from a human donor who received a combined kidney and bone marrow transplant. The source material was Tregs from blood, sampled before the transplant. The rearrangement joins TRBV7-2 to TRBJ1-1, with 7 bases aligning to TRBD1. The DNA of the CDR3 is TGTGCCAGCAGCATCCAGGGGGTCAACACTGAAGCTTTCTTT. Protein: CASSIQGVNTEAFF.